This T cell receptor (beta chain) was observed in a study of CD8+ T cells in alopecia areata. Study at large: In an open-label trial, patients got 5 to 10 mg tofacitinib twice daily.

Investigators isolated RNA and reverse transcribed it into cDNA to act as the sequencing template. TCRdb keeps only in-frame clones here, not all; method: immunoSEQ multiplex PCR. The sample holds 12,000 or so clones; approximately 65% are singletons and the top ten take around a fifth. V lost 1 base and J lost 6, with 11 bases in between. CDR1 is SGDLS, CDR2 YYNGEE, per germline. The CDR3 has 13 residues. Note on this clone: As yet, its antigen is unknown.

Those with alopecia areata gave lesional scalp punch biopsies and peripheral blood. Whole-study results and caveats: Sequencing of scalp tissue also captures the resident alphabeta T cells of normal skin. Affected lesional scalp, above all in alopecia totalis/universalis, was more clonal than normal scalp.

The TCR originated in a human donor with alopecia areata. V is TRBV9 and J is TRBJ2-7, with no clear D. Specimen: skin. CDR3 DNA: TGTGCCAGCAGCGTAAGCTTATTCACCGAGCAGTACTTC. The encoded protein is CASSVSLFTEQYF.